The 18 T cell receptor beta chains presented below share a single source sample, sequenced in a study of blood T cell repertoires in COVID-19. Profiling relied on immunoSEQ multiplex PCR, and the TCRdb table lists in-frame clones only, not all of them. This table has approximately 210,000 clones, around four fifths appearing once. The sample consisted of peripheral blood. These TCRs come from a woman between 45 and 65 years old with active or convalescent COVID-19.

The chain uses TRBV25-1 and TRBJ1-2; no definite D call. Between the trimmed V and J ends, which lost 5 bases and 4 bases, there was a span of 8 bases. This CDR3 has 12 residues. Germline V gives CDR1 MGHDK, CDR2 SYGVNS. CDR3: CASSTTTYGYTF. CDR3 nucleotides: TGTGCCAGCAGTACTACCACCTATGGCTACACCTTC.

The chain employs TRBV29-1 and TRBJ2-3; 12 bases align to TRBD2. From germline, CDR1 is SQVTM and CDR2 ANQGSEA. V gave up 5 bases and J gave up 3 bases; unmatched junction bases: 6. The CDR3 is 15 amino acids. The CDR3 region is CSVPSGRAWTDTQYF. Here the CDR3 DNA reads TGCAGCGTTCCTAGCGGGAGGGCCTGGACAGATACGCAGTATTTT.

The genes are TRBV7-2 and TRBJ2-7, with TRBD2 matching over 10 bases. The CDR3 sequence is 14 residues long. J gave up 7 bases and V 1 base, and 4 bases lay outside the gene matches. Per germline, CDR1 SGHTA and CDR2 FQGNSA. In DNA, the CDR3 is TGTGCCAGCAGCTTAGATAGCGGGAGGAGGGAGCAGTACTTC. This sequence encodes CASSLDSGRREQYF.

J is TRBJ2-5 and V is TRBV24-1; 7 bases are shared with TRBD2. Germline lookup yields CDR1 KGHDR and CDR2 SFDVKD. The CDR3 runs 15 residues. J was trimmed by 1 base and V by 4 bases; bases with no gene match: 5. CDR3 sequence reads: CATSETASGQETQYF. In DNA form, the CDR3 reads TGTGCCACCAGTGAAACAGCTAGCGGCCAAGAGACCCAGTACTTC.

The chain links TRBV28 to TRBJ2-7; D may be TRBD1 (6 bases). The CDR3 totals 13 residues. V lost 6 bases, J lost 2 bases, and 11 bases lay in between. Germline values: CDR1 MDHEN, CDR2 SYDVKM. CDR3 amino acids: CASSPRQAYEQYV. CDR3 bases: TGTGCCAGCAGCCCCCGACAGGCCTACGAGCAGTACGTC.

J is TRBJ2-7 and V is TRBV6-5, with 7 bases fitting TRBD1. The J segment lost 1 base and the V segment lost 7 bases, leaving 10 bases of the junction unmatched. Germline CDR1 and CDR2: MNHEY and SVGAGI. The CDR3 runs 15 residues. This CDR3 is CASTRAGTASYEQYV. CDR3 nucleotides: TGTGCCAGCACGAGAGCCGGGACAGCGTCCTACGAGCAGTACGTC.

The V call is TRBV6-5, the J call TRBJ2-3, with TRBD2 matching 9 bases. This CDR3 is built from 15 residues. V shed 4 bases and J 1 base; nucleotides not matched to a gene: 3. In germline, CDR1 is MNHEY, CDR2 SVGAGI. The CDR3 sequence: CASSSPSGGTDTQYF. The CDR3 nucleotides read TGTGCCAGCAGTTCCCCTAGCGGGGGCACAGATACGCAGTATTTT.

V is TRBV18 and J is TRBJ1-1; D perhaps matches TRBD1 (5 bases). V lost 5 bases to trimming and J lost 1 base, with 8 bases between them. CDR1 is KGHSH and CDR2 is LQKENI in the germline V gene. The length of the CDR3 is 13 residues. Written as DNA, the CDR3 is TGTGCCAGCTCATACACAGGGAACACTGAAGCTTTCTTT. This translates into CASSYTGNTEAFF.

This clone was recorded only once. V gene TRBV2 combines with J gene TRBJ1-4, with 9 bases aligning to TRBD1. V dropped 4 bases and J dropped 6; count of bases not matched to a gene: 6. In germline, CDR1 is SNHLY, CDR2 FYNNEI. This CDR3 contains 15 residues. The CDR3 is CASSGGTGSYEKLFF. In nucleotides, the CDR3 is TGTGCCAGCAGTGGAGGGACAGGGTCCTATGAAAAACTGTTTTTT.

The V gene is TRBV5-4, the J gene TRBJ2-2; D is unclear. Deletions cut 0 bases from V and 8 bases from J, with 8 bases between. Looked up from germline, CDR1 is SGHNT and CDR2 is YYREEE (reference sequence). CDR3 length equals 13 residues. The CDR3 DNA follows: TGTGCCAGCAGCTTGGCCGGTGTAGGGGAGCTGTTTTTT. Translating gives CASSLAGVGELFF.

The CDR3 here is CASSVWPLQDRRRLYF. In DNA form, the CDR3 reads TGTGCCAGCAGCGTTTGGCCCCTCCAAGATCGACGCAGGCTGTACTTC. The gene calls are TRBV9 and TRBJ2-7; no firm D call. Germline lookup yields CDR1 SGDLS and CDR2 YYNGEE. The CDR3 spans 16 residues. Trimming took off 2 bases at V and 12 bases at J, with 27 bases between the two ends.

J is TRBJ1-5 and V is TRBV2; D gene unclear. The germline V and J ends were trimmed by 4 bases and 7 bases, with 14 bases remaining between them. The germline V gene has CDR1 SNHLY and CDR2 FYNNEI. The CDR3 is 14 amino acids. CDR3 region: CASSGQHGRQPQHF. CDR3 bases: TGTGCCAGCAGTGGACAACACGGGAGACAGCCCCAGCATTTT.

The chain uses TRBV5-1 and TRBJ2-5; tentatively, D is TRBD2 (5 bases). Germline CDR1 is SGHRS and CDR2 is YFSETQ. V shed 4 bases and J shed 5 bases, with 12 bases lying between them. CDR3 length: 13 residues. The CDR3 loop reads CASSPEGWETQYF. CDR3 DNA: TGCGCCAGCAGCCCCGAGGGCTGGGAGACCCAGTACTTC.

The chain is built from TRBV2 and TRBJ1-1; D perhaps matches TRBD1 (5 bases). Germline V gene data show CDR1 as SNHLY and CDR2 as FYNNEI. This CDR3 is 15 amino acids long. V was trimmed by 10 bases and J by 0 bases, leaving 18 bases between them. CDR3 region: CATKGRREMNTEAFF. In DNA form, the CDR3 reads TGTGCCACCAAGGGGCGGCGGGAAATGAACACTGAAGCTTTCTTT.

V gene TRBV19 combines with J gene TRBJ2-1; tentative D call: TRBD2 (5 bases). This CDR3 is 14 amino acids long. V dropped 5 bases and J dropped 2 bases, with 10 bases sitting between them. Germline V gene data show CDR1 as LNHDA and CDR2 as SQIVND (reference sequence). CDR3: CASSPEGAYNEQFF. In nucleotides, the CDR3 is TGTGCCAGTAGTCCTGAGGGTGCCTACAATGAGCAGTTCTTC.

Here the CDR3 reads CASSPETGDGYTF. In DNA form, the CDR3 reads TGTGCCAGCAGCCCAGAGACAGGGGACGGCTACACCTTC. The chain is built from TRBV9 and TRBJ1-2; 8 bases map to TRBD1. The CDR3 loop spans 13 amino acids. Trimming cost V 4 bases and J 8 bases; bases outside gene matches: 7. Germline CDR1 reads SGDLS; CDR2 reads YYNGEE.

This clone was seen only a few times. The rearrangement uses TRBV12-3 or TRBV12-4 and TRBJ2-1; possibly TRBD2 for D (5 bases). Trimming stripped 4 bases from V and 9 bases from J, with 7 bases between. CDR3 length: 11 amino acids. In DNA, the CDR3 is TGTGCCAGCAGTTGGAGGAGTGAGCAGTTCTTC. It specifies CASSWRSEQFF.

The V and J genes are TRBV2 and TRBJ2-6, with TRBD1 identical over 8 bases. The CDR3 length is 18 residues. Germline V gene lookup returns CDR1 SNHLY and CDR2 FYNNEI. V trimming: 4 bases; J trimming: 1 base; junction bases outside the gene matches: 9. DNA for the CDR3: TGTGCCAGCAGTGGGGAAGGGACAGGAACTTCTGGGGCCAACGTCCTGACTTTC. Protein: CASSGEGTGTSGANVLTF.